This T cell receptor (beta chain) derives from a study of blood T cell repertoires in COVID-19. In the original analysis: Estimation of nucleated cell counts was performed using reference gene primer amplification. Using immunoSEQ multiplex PCR, the repertoire was profiled, and TCRdb retains in-frame clones only, with some absent. Clone size and V and J calls were adopted from that table, with D and trimming inferred from the DNA. The sample carries some 180,000 clones, roughly 90% recorded once. This clone was observed once. CDR1 and CDR2 from the germline V gene are LNHDA and SQIVND (reference sequence). Trimming left V 5 bases short and J 4 bases short, with 14 bases between. The length of the CDR3 is 14 residues.

Sequencing used peripheral blood. The clonotype originates from a man aged 40-49 years with acute or convalescent COVID-19. This sequence joins TRBV19 and TRBJ1-2; D perhaps matches TRBD1 (6 bases). The CDR3 reads CASSLGQPFYGYTF. DNA of the CDR3: TGTGCCAGTAGTTTAGGACAGCCCTTCTATGGCTACACCTTC.